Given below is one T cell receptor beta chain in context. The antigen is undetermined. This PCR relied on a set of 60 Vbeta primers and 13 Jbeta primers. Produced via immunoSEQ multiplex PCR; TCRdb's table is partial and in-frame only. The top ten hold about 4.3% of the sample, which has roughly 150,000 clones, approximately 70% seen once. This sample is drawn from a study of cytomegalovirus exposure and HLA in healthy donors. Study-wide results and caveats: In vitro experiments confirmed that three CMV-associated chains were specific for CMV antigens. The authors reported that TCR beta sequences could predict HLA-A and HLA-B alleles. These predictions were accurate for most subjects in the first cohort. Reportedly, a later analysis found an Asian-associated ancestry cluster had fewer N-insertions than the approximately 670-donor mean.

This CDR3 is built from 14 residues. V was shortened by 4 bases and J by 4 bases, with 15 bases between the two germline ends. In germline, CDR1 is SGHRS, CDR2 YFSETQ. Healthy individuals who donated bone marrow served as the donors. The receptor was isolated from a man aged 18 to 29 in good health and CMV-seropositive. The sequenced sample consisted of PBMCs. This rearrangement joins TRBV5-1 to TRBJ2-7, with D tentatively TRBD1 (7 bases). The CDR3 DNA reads TGCGCCAGCAGCCTTATACAGGGGAGGTACGAGCAGTACGTC. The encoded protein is CASSLIQGRYEQYV.